This T cell receptor (beta chain) emerged from a study of post-analysis software for immune sequencing data. As for the study in general: Progressive-relapsing, secondary progressive and relapsing-remitting multiple sclerosis were among the disease courses included. General study findings and limits: Patients had higher frequencies than controls of five or six TRBV segments, including TRBV5-6, TRBV5-1 and TRBV20-1. In multiple sclerosis, normalized Chao1 diversity was significantly below that of controls. Co-batched samples clustered tightly together by F measure.

Deletions cut 2 bases from V and 4 bases from J, with 15 bases between. The germline V gene has CDR1 MNHEY and CDR2 SVGEGT. This CDR3 has 16 residues. Prepared TCR beta cDNA libraries contained unique molecular identifiers. Between roughly 1 and 10 million T cells gave rise to hundreds of thousands of cDNA molecules. MiXCR, applied by TCRdb to the PCR reads, yields one record per CDR3 protein. The profile shows hundreds of thousands of distinct CDR3 sequences, roughly 46% of them singletons. Worth noting for this clonotype: Antigen unknown.

The chain employs TRBV6-2 or TRBV6-3 and TRBJ1-5; the D gene is possibly TRBD1 (5 bases). This receptor was taken from a girl aged 10 to 17 with multiple sclerosis. What was sequenced was blood. The CDR3 bases are TGTGCCAGCAGTTACCCTAACGAGGCAGGGAATCAGCCCCAGCATTTT. As protein: CASSYPNEAGNQPQHF.